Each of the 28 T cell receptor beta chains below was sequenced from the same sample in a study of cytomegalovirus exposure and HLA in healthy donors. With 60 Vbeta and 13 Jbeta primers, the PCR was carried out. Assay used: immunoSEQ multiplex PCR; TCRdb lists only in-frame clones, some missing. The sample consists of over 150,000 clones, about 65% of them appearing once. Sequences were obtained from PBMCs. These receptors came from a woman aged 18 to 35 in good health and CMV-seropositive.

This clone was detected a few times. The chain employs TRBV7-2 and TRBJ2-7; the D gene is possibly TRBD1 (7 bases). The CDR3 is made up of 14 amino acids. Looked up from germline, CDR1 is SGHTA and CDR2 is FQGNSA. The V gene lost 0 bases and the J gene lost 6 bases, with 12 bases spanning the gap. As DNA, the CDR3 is TGTGCCAGCAGCTTAGCTCAGGGGGGATTCGAGCAGTACTTC. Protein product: CASSLAQGGFEQYF.

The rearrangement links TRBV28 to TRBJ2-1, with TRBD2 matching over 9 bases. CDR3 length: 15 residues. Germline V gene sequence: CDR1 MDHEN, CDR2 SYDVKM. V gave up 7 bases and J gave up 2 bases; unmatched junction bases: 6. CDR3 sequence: CASNLREGPYNEQFF. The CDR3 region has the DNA TGTGCCAGCAACTTGCGGGAGGGCCCCTACAATGAGCAGTTCTTC.

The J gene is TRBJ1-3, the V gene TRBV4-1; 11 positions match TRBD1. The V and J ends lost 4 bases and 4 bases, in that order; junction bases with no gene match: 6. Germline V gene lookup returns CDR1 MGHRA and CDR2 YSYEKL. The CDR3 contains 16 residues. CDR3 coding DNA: TGCGCCAGCAGCCGCGGACAGGGGGCGTACGGAAACACCATATATTTT. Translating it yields CASSRGQGAYGNTIYF.

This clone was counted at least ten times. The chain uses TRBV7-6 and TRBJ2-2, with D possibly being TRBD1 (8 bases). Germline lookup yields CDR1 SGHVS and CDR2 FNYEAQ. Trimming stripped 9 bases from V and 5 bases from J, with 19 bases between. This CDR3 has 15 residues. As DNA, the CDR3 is TGTGCCAGTCAAACAACAGGGGGGGGAACCGGGGAGCTGTTTTTT. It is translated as CASQTTGGGTGELFF.

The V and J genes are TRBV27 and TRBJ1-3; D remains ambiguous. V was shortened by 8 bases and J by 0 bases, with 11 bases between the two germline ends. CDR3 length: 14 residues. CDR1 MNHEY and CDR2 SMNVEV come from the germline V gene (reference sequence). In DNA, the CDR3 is TGTGCCAGCTCTCTATATAGCTCTGGAAACACCATATATTTT. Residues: CASSLYSSGNTIYF.

For the CDR3, the DNA is TGTGCCAGCAGTCCGGAGACTAGCAATCAGCCCCAGCATTTT. This translates into CASSPETSNQPQHF. The chain is built from TRBV27 and TRBJ1-5, with D uncertain. V shed 5 bases and J shed 0 bases, with 8 bases lying between them. The CDR3 runs 14 residues. In germline, CDR1 is MNHEY, CDR2 SMNVEV (reference sequence).

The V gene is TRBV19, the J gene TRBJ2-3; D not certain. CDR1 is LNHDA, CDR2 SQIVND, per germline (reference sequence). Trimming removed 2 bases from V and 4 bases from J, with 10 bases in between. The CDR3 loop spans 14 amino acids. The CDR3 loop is CASSIFSAADTQYF. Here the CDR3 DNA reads TGTGCCAGTAGTATATTCAGCGCAGCAGATACGCAGTATTTT.

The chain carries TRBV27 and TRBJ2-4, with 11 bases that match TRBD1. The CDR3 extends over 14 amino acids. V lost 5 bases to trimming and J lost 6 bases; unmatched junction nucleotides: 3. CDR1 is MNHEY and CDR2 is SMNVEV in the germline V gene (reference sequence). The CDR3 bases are TGTGCCAGCAGTGAAGGGACAGGGGGAAACATTCAGTACTTC. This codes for CASSEGTGGNIQYF.

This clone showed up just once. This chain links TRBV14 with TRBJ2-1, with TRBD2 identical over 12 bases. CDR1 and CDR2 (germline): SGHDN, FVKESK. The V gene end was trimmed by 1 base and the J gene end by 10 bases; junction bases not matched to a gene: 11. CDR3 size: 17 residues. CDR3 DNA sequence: TGTGCCAGCAGCCAAGTTCCTAAAGGACTAGCGGGACGAGAGCAGTTCTTC. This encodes CASSQVPKGLAGREQFF.

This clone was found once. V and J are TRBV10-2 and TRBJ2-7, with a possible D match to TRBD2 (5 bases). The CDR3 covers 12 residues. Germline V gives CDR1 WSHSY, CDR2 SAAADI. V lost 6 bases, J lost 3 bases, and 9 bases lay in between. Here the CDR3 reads CASRGDNYEQYF. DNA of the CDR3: TGCGCCAGCAGGGGAGACAACTACGAGCAGTACTTC.

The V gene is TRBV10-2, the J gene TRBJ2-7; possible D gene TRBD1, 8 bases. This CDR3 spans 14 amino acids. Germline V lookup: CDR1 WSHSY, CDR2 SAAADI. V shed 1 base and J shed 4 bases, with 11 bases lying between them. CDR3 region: CASSEYRGGYEQYF. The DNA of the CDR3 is TGCGCCAGCAGTGAGTACAGGGGGGGGTACGAGCAGTACTTC.

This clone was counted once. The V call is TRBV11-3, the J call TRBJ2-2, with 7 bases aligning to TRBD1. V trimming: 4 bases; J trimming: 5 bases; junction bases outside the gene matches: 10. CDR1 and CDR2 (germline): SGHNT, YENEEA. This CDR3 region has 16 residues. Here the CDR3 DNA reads TGTGCCAGCAGCTCCCGGGACAGAAAGATTACCGGGGAGCTGTTTTTT. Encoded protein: CASSSRDRKITGELFF.

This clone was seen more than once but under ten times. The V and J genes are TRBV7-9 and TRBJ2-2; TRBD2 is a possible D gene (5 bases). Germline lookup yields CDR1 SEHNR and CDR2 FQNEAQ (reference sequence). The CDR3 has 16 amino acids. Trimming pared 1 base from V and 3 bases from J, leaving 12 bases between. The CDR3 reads CASSLVPGKDTGELFF. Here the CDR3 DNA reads TGTGCCAGCAGCTTAGTTCCGGGAAAGGACACCGGGGAGCTGTTTTTT.

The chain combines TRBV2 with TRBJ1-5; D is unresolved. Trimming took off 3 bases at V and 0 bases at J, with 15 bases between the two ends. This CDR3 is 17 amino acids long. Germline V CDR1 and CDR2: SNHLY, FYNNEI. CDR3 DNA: TGTGCCAGCAGTGACCTTAACCTAAGCGATAGCAATCAGCCCCAGCATTTT. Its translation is CASSDLNLSDSNQPQHF.

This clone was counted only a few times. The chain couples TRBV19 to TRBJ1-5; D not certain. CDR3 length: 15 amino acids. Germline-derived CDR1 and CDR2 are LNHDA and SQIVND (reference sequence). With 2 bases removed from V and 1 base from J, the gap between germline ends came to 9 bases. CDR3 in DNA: TGTGCCAGTAGTATACGGTTTTCGAGCAATCAGCCCCAGCATTTT. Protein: CASSIRFSSNQPQHF.

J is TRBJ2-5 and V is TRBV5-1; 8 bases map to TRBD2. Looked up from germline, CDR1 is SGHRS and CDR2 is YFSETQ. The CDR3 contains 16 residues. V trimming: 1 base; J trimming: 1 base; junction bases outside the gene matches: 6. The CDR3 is CASSLLIAGSQETQYF. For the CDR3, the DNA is TGCGCCAGCAGCTTGCTGATAGCGGGGAGCCAAGAGACCCAGTACTTC.

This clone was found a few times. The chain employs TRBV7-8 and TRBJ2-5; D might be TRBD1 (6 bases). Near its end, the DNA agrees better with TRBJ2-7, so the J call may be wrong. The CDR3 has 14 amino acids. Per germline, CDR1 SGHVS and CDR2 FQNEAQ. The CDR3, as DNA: TGTGCCAGCAGCTTCTACCAAGGGGGCTACGAGCAGTACTTC. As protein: CASSFYQGGYEQYF.

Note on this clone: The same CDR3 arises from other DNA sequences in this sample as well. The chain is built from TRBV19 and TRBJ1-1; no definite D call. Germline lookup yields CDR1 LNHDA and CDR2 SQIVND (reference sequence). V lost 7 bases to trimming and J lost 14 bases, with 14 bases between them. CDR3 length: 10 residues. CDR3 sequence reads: CASIRERVFF. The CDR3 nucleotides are TGTGCCAGTATAAGGGAGAGGGTCTTCTTT.

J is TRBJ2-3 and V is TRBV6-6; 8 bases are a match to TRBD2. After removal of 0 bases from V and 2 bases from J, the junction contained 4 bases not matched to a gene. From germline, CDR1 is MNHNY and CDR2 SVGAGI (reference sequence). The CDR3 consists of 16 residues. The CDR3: CASSYSLAGLTDTQYF. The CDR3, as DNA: TGTGCCAGCAGTTACTCCCTAGCGGGCCTCACAGATACGCAGTATTTT.

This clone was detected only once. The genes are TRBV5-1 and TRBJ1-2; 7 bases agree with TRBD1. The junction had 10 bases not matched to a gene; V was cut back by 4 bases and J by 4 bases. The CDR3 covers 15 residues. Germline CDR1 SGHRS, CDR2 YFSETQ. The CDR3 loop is CASSPGTAGGYGYTF. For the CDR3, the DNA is TGCGCCAGCAGCCCCGGGACAGCCGGGGGCTATGGCTACACCTTC. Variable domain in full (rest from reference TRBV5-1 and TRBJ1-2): KAGVTQTPRYLIKTRGQQVTLSCSPISGHRSVSWYQQTPGQGLQFLFEYFSETQRNKGNFPGRFSGRQFSNSRSEMNVSTLELGDSALYLCASSPGTAGGYGYTFGSGTRLTVV.

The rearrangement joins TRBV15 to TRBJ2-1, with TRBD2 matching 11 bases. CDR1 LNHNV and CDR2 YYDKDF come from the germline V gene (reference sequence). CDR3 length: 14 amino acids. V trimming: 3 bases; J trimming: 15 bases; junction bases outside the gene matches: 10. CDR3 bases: TGTGCCACCAGCAGGGCACAGTTAGCGGGAGGGGGGTTCTTC. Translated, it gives CATSRAQLAGGGFF. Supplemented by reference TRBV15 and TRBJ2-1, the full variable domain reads DAMVIQNPRYQVTQFGKPVTLSCSQTLNHNVMYWYQQKSSQAPKLLFHYYDKDFNNEADTPDNFQSRRPNTSFCFLDIRSPGLGDTAMYLCATSRAQLAGGGFFGPGTRLTVL.

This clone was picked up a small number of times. CDR3: CASSFDRPTDYGYTF. The CDR3 DNA reads TGTGCCAGCAGTTTCGACAGACCCACCGACTATGGCTACACCTTC. The V gene is TRBV28, the J gene TRBJ1-2; TRBD1 might be the D (5 bases). Trimming removed 3 bases from V and 3 bases from J, with 14 bases in between. Germline V gene lookup returns CDR1 MDHEN and CDR2 SYDVKM. The CDR3 sequence is 15 residues long.

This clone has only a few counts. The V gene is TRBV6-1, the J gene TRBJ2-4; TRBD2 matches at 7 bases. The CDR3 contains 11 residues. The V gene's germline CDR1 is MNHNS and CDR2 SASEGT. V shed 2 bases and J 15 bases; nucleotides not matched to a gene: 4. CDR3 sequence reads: CASSELRESYF. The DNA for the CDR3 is TGTGCCAGCAGTGAATTGCGGGAGTCGTACTTC.

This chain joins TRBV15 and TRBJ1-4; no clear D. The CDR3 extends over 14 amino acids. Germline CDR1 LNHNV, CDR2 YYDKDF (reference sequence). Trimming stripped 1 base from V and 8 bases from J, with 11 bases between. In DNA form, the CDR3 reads TGTGCCACCAGCAGAGGGGAGGGCACGGAAAAACTGTTTTTT. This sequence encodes CATSRGEGTEKLFF.

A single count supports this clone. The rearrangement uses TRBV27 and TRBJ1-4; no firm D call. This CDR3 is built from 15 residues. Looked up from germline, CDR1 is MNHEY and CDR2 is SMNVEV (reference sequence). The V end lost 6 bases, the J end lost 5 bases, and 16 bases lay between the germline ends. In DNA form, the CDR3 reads TGTGCCAGCAGACCTCCGGTTGAGGGAAATGAAAAACTGTTTTTT. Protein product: CASRPPVEGNEKLFF.

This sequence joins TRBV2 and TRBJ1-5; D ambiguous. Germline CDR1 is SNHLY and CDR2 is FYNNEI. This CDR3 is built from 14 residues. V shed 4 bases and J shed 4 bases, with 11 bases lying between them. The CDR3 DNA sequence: TGTGCCAGCAGTGTAGGACTTAGAAATCAGCCCCAGCATTTT. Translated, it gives CASSVGLRNQPQHF.

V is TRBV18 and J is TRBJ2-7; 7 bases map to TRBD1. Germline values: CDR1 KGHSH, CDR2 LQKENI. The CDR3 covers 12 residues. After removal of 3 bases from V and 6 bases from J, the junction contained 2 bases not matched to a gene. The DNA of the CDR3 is TGTGCCAGCTCACCTGGGACAGTCGAGCAGTACTTC. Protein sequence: CASSPGTVEQYF.

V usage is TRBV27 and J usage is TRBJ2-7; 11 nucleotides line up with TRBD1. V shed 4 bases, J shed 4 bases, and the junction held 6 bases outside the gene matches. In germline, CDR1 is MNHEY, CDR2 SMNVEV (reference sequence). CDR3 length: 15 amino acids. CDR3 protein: CASSSLGQGVYEQYF. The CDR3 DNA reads TGTGCCAGCAGTTCCCTGGGACAGGGGGTTTACGAGCAGTACTTC.